These 14 T cell receptor beta chains were sequenced from one sample in a study of Tregs in tolerant kidney transplant recipients. The method was immunoSEQ multiplex PCR; TCRdb's version includes in-frame clones alone and lacks a portion of them. The sample carries fewer than 100,000 clones, 80% to 95% recorded once. The starting material was CD4+ T cells from blood, obtained before the transplant. Receptors originate from a human donor who received a combined kidney and bone marrow transplant.

The chain employs TRBV5-4 and TRBJ2-7; possibly TRBD2 for D (6 bases). CDR1 SGHNT and CDR2 YYREEE come from the germline V gene (reference sequence). Deletions cut 4 bases from V and 6 bases from J, with 14 bases between. CDR3 length: 13 amino acids. CDR3 coding DNA: TGTGCCAGCAGCCCGGGACTCATTGGCGAGCAGTACTTC. As protein: CASSPGLIGEQYF.

CDR3 in DNA: TGCGCCAGCAGCCAAGAATGGTCGGGACAGCCCTACGAGCAGTACTTC. Translating it yields CASSQEWSGQPYEQYF. The chain combines TRBV4-1 with TRBJ2-7, with 7 bases aligning to TRBD1. V gave up 0 bases and J gave up 2 bases; unmatched junction bases: 7. Germline CDR1 and CDR2: MGHRA and YSYEKL. The CDR3 spans 16 residues.

About this clone itself: The junction differs from germline at one of its ends, possibly a read error. The sample carries other DNA sequences with the same CDR3. The chain is built from TRBV5-4 and TRBJ1-6; 7 nucleotides align to TRBD1. There are 15 residues in the CDR3. Germline-derived CDR1 and CDR2 are SGHNT and YYREEE (reference sequence). Here the CDR3 DNA reads TGTGCCAGCAGCTTAGACAGGGCCAATAATTCCCCCCTCCACTTT. It translates to CASSLDRANNSPLHF.

This rearrangement joins TRBV7-2 to TRBJ2-3; D is unclear. CDR3 length equals 13 residues. V lost 7 bases, J lost 1 base, and 9 bases lay in between. The germline V gene encodes CDR1 SGHTA and CDR2 FQGNSA. The CDR3 sequence is CASTYRGTDTQYF. The CDR3 bases are TGTGCCAGCACCTATCGCGGCACAGATACGCAGTATTTT.

This chain uses TRBV28 with TRBJ2-7; no clear D. The germline V and J ends were trimmed by 3 bases and 2 bases, with 14 bases remaining between them. The V gene's germline CDR1 is MDHEN and CDR2 SYDVKM. The CDR3 has 15 residues. Here the CDR3 DNA reads TGTGCCAGCAGTTTTTCGTTGAGAGGCGCCTACGAGCAGTACTTC. This sequence encodes CASSFSLRGAYEQYF.

V usage is TRBV19 and J usage is TRBJ2-3; 7 nucleotides align to TRBD2. This CDR3 spans 16 amino acids. Germline CDR1 is LNHDA and CDR2 is SQIVND (reference sequence). V shed 5 bases and J 0 bases; nucleotides not matched to a gene: 8. The CDR3 spells CASSDISGLSTDTQYF. The CDR3, as DNA: TGTGCCAGTAGTGATATTAGCGGGCTAAGCACAGATACGCAGTATTTT.

This clone was seen a single time. The CDR3: CASSSGLSGTDTQYF. The CDR3 DNA reads as TGTGCCAGCAGCTCGGGACTGTCCGGCACAGATACGCAGTATTTT. The chain recombines TRBV5-4 with TRBJ2-3, with D tentatively TRBD2 (6 bases). Trimming shortened V by 3 bases and J by 1 base, and 12 bases separated the two germline ends. The germline V gene encodes CDR1 SGHNT and CDR2 YYREEE (reference sequence). The CDR3 totals 15 residues.

V and J are TRBV11-3 and TRBJ2-1; 13 positions match TRBD2. After removal of 4 bases from V and 10 bases from J, the junction contained 13 bases not matched to a gene. The germline V gene encodes CDR1 SGHNT and CDR2 YENEEA. The CDR3 has 17 amino acids. The CDR3 loop is CASSSNPGTSGAPEQFF. CDR3 in DNA: TGTGCCAGCAGCTCCAATCCCGGGACTAGCGGGGCTCCGGAGCAGTTCTTC.

V and J are TRBV28 and TRBJ2-4, with TRBD2 identical over 9 bases. Trimming removed 3 bases from V and 0 bases from J; junction bases left unmatched: 12. The length of the CDR3 is 19 residues. The germline V gene encodes CDR1 MDHEN and CDR2 SYDVKM. Written as DNA, the CDR3 is TGTGCCAGCAGTTTCCAGCTGCGGGGGGGCCGTCGAGCCAAAAACATTCAGTACTTC. It is translated as CASSFQLRGGRRAKNIQYF.

The J gene is TRBJ1-3, the V gene TRBV28; D may be TRBD1 (6 bases). The length of the CDR3 is 14 residues. V lost 10 bases to trimming and J lost 0 bases, with 13 bases between them. The V gene's germline CDR1 is MDHEN and CDR2 SYDVKM. CDR3 bases: TGTGCCACCAACGGACAGATCTCTGGAAACACCATATATTTT. It encodes CATNGQISGNTIYF.

The V call is TRBV7-2, the J call TRBJ1-1; D is possibly TRBD1 (5 bases). Trimming pared 2 bases from V and 3 bases from J, leaving 10 bases between. Per germline, CDR1 SGHTA and CDR2 FQGNSA. CDR3 length: 14 residues. The CDR3 DNA follows: TGTGCCAGCAGCTTACGTTTCAGGGACACTGAAGCTTTCTTT. Translating it yields CASSLRFRDTEAFF.

The chain has TRBV6-5 and TRBJ1-5; tentatively, D is TRBD1 (6 bases). CDR3 length: 14 amino acids. Germline CDR1 is MNHEY and CDR2 is SVGAGI. The ends were cut back, 5 bases at V and 4 bases at J, with 12 bases in the middle. CDR3 bases: TGTGCCAGCAGTGGGGGCAGGGAAAATCAGCCCCAGCATTTT. It specifies CASSGGRENQPQHF.

The rearrangement uses TRBV27 and TRBJ2-5; 14 bases map to TRBD2. With 5 bases clipped from V and 0 bases from J, the junction kept 8 bases outside the gene matches. Germline V gene sequence: CDR1 MNHEY, CDR2 SMNVEV (reference sequence). This CDR3 comprises 18 residues. CDR3 nucleotide sequence: TGTGCCAGCAGTCCATCCTGGACTAGCGGGGGGCACCAAGAGACCCAGTACTTC. Its protein is CASSPSWTSGGHQETQYF.

The chain links TRBV10-3 to TRBJ2-1; 11 positions match TRBD2. The V and J ends lost 3 bases and 4 bases, in that order; junction bases with no gene match: 2. Germline loops: CDR1 ENHRY, CDR2 SYGVKD. The CDR3 spans 15 residues. The CDR3 reads CAISELAGVYNEQFF. CDR3 nucleotides: TGTGCCATCAGTGAACTAGCGGGAGTGTACAATGAGCAGTTCTTC.